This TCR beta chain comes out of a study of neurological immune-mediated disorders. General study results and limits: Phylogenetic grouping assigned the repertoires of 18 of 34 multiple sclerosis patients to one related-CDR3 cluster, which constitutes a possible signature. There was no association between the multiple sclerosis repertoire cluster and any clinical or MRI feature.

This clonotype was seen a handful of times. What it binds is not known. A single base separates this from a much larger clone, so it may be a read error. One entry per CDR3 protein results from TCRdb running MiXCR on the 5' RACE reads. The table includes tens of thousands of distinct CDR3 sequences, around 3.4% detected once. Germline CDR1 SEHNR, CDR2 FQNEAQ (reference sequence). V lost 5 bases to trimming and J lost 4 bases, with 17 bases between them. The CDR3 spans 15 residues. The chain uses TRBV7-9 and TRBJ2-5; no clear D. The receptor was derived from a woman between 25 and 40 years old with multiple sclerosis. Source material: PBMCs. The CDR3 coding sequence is TGTGCCAGCAGCACCAGTCGGAAGTTGGGAGAGACCCAGTACTTC. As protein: CASSTSRKLGETQYF.